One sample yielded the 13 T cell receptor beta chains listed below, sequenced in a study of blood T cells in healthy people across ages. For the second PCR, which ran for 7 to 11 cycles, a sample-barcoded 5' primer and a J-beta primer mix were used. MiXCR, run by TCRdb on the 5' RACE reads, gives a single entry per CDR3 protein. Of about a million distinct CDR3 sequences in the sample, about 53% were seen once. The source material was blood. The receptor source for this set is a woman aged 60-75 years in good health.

For the CDR3, the DNA is TGTGCCAGCAGTCGAACTAGCGGGGTCTACAATGAGCAGTTCTTC. Amino acid sequence: CASSRTSGVYNEQFF. The chain employs TRBV25-1 and TRBJ2-1; the match to TRBD2 covers 10 bases. This CDR3 has 15 amino acids. CDR1 is MGHDK, CDR2 SYGVNS, per germline. V lost 5 bases to trimming and J lost 3 bases; unmatched junction nucleotides: 4.

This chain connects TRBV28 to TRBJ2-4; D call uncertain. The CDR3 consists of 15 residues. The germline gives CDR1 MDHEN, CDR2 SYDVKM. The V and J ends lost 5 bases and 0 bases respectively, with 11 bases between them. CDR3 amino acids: CASSAWVLAKNIQYF. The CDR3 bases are TGTGCCAGCAGTGCCTGGGTTCTAGCCAAAAACATTCAGTACTTC.

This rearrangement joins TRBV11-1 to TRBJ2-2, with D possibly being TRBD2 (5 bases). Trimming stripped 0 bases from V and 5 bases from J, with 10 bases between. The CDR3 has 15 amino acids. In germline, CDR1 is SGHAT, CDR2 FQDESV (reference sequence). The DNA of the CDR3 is TGTGCCAGCAGCTTAGCCCTTACGGGGACCGGGGAGCTGTTTTTT. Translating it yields CASSLALTGTGELFF.

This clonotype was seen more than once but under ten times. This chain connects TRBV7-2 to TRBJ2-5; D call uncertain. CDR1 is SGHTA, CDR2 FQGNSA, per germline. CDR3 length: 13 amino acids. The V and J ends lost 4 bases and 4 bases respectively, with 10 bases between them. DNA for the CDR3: TGTGCCAGCAGCTCAAGAGCCGGAGAGACCCAGTACTTC. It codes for CASSSRAGETQYF.

In DNA, the CDR3 is TGCGCCAGCAGCTACGGACAGGGCGACTATGGCTACACCTTC. Protein sequence: CASSYGQGDYGYTF. The chain has TRBV5-1 and TRBJ1-2; TRBD1 matches 8 bases. The CDR3 consists of 14 residues. The germline CDR1 and CDR2 sequences are SGHRS and YFSETQ. V lost 3 bases and J lost 3; bases outside the gene matches: 4.

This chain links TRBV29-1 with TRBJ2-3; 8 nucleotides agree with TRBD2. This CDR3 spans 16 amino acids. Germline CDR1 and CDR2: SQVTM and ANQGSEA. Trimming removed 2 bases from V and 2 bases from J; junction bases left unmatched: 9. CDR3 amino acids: CSVEFALAEYTDTQYF. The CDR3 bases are TGCAGCGTTGAATTTGCACTAGCGGAATACACAGATACGCAGTATTTT.

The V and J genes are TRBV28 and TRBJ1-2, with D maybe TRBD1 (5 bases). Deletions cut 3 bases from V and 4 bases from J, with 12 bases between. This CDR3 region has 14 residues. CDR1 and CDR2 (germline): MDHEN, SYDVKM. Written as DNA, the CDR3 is TGTGCCAGCAGTTTTCGGGGGAAGATCTATGGCTACACCTTC. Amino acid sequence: CASSFRGKIYGYTF.

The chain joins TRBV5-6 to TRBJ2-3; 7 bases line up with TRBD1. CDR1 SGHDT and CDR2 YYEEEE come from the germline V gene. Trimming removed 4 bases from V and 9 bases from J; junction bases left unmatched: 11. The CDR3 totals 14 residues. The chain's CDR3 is CASSRRERGQTQYF. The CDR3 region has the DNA TGTGCCAGCAGCCGCAGGGAGAGGGGGCAAACGCAGTATTTT.

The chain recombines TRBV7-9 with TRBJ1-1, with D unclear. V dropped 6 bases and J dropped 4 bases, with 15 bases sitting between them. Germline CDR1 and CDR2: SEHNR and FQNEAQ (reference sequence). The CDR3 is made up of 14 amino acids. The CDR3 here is CASRLGEGGTEAFF. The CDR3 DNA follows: TGTGCCAGCAGACTTGGGGAGGGAGGCACTGAAGCTTTCTTT.

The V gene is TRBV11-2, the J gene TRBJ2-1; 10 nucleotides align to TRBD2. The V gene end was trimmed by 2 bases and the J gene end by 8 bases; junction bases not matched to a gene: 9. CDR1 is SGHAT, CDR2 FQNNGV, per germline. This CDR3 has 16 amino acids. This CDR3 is CASSLWASGSKDEQFF. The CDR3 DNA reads TGTGCCAGCAGCTTATGGGCTAGCGGGAGTAAAGATGAGCAGTTCTTC.

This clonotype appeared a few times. CDR3: CAISVGTGTYEQYF. The CDR3 DNA sequence: TGTGCCATCAGTGTCGGGACAGGGACCTACGAGCAGTACTTC. The rearrangement uses TRBV10-3 and TRBJ2-7, with 9 bases aligning to TRBD1. There are 14 residues in the CDR3. Germline V lookup: CDR1 ENHRY, CDR2 SYGVKD. Losses at the gene ends were 4 bases for V and 2 bases for J; bases not matched to a gene: 3.

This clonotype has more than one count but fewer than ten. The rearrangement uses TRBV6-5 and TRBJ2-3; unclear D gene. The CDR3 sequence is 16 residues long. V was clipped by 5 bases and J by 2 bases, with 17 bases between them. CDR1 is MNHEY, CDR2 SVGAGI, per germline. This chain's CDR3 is CASSRPGGRYTDTQYF. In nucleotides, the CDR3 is TGTGCCAGCAGTAGGCCCGGCGGACGTTACACAGATACGCAGTATTTT.

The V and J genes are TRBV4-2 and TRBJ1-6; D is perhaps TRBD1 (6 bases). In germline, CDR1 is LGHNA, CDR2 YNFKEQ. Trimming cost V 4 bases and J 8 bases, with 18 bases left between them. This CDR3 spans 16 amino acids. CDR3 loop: CASSPGGGVEDSPLHF. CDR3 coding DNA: TGTGCCAGCAGCCCCGGAGGGGGGGTAGAGGATTCACCCCTCCACTTT.